This TCR beta chain was profiled in a study of T cells in Graves' hyperthyroidism and ophthalmopathy. About the study: Blood was drawn when the patient was first diagnosed and still untreated.

Each diagnosis drew on symptoms, thyroxine, TRAb, thyroid ultrasound and orbital computed tomography findings. An approximately 10 ml volume of fresh peripheral blood provided the PBMCs. Study-level results: Within blood appeared most thyroid clonotypes that had expanded above 0.001.

Amplified TCR beta CDR3 regions came from RNA transcripts. The HTBI primer set served for first-round RT-PCR of the TCR CDR3. Each CDR3 protein gets one entry after TCRdb re-called the multiplex PCR reads with MiXCR. The table lists hundreds of thousands of distinct CDR3 sequences, approximately 16% of them singletons. In this sample, this clonotype turned up many times. Its antigen is not known. This CDR3 contains 14 residues. V lost 5 bases, J lost 5 bases, and 6 bases stayed unmatched. The genes are TRBV12-3 or TRBV12-4 and TRBJ1-5, with 7 bases identical to TRBD1. The TCR comes from a young woman with Graves' ophthalmopathy. The sequenced sample was blood. The DNA for the CDR3 is TGTGCCAGCAGTCTAGACAGGGCAGATCAGCCCCAGCATTTT. Translation gives CASSLDRADQPQHF.